This T cell receptor (beta chain) is drawn from a study of blood T cells in healthy people across ages. Approximately 9 milliliters was the volume of peripheral blood drawn from each donor. PCR was performed a second time for roughly 7 to 11 cycles using a sample-barcoded 5' primer and a J-beta primer mix. TCRdb reprocessed the 5' RACE reads with MiXCR, giving one entry per CDR3 protein. The data show approximately 790,000 distinct CDR3 sequences, about 62% seen once. Sequenced input: blood. The receptor comes from a man under 40 in good health.

CDR3 bases: TGTGCCAGCAGTTTGGTTTTGGGAGTGAGTGAAAAACTGTTTTTT. Translated, it gives CASSLVLGVSEKLFF. This rearrangement joins TRBV27 to TRBJ1-4; D is uncertain. Trimming removed 3 bases at V and 7 bases at J, with 15 bases between. The CDR3 is 15 residues long. The V gene's germline CDR1 is MNHEY and CDR2 SMNVEV (reference sequence).